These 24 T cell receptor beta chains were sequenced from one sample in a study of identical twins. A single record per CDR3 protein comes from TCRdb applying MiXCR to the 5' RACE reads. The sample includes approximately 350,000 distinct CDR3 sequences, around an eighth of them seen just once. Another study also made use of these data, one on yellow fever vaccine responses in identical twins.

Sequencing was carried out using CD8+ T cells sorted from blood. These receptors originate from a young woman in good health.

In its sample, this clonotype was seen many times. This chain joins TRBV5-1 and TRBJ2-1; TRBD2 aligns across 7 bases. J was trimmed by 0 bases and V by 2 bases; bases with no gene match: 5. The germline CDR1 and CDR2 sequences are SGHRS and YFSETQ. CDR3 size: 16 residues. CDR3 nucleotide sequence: TGCGCCAGCAGCTTTACAAGCGGGAACTCCTACAATGAGCAGTTCTTC. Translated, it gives CASSFTSGNSYNEQFF.

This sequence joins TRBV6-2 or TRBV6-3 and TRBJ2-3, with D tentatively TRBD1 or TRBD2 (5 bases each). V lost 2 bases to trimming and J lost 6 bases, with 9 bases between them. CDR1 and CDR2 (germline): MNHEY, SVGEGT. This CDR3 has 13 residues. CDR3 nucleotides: TGTGCCAGCAGTTACGGGGGATTTGATACGCAGTATTTT. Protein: CASSYGGFDTQYF.

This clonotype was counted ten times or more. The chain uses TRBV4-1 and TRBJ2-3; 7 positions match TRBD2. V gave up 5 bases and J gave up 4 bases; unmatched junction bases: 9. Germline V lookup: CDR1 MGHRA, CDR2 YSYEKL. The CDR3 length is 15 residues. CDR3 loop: CASSRSSGFADTQYF. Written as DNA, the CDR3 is TGCGCCAGCAGCAGATCTAGCGGTTTTGCAGATACGCAGTATTTT.

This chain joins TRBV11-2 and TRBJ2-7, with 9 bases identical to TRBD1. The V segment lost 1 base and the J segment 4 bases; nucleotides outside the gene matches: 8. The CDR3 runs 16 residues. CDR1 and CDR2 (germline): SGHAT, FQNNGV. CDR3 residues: CASSLGGQGFPYEQYV. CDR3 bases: TGTGCCAGCAGCTTAGGAGGACAGGGGTTTCCATACGAGCAGTACGTC.

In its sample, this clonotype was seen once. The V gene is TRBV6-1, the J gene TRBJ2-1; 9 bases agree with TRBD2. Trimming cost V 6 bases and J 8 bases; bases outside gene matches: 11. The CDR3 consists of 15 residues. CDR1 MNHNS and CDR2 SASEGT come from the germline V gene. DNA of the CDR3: TGTGCCAGCAGCGATCGGCGGGGGGGATTCGATGAGCAGTTCTTC. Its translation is CASSDRRGGFDEQFF.

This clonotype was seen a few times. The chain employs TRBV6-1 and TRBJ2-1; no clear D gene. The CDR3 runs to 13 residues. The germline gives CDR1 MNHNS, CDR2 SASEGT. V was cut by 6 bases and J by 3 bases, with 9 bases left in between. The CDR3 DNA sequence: TGTGCCAGCAGGAAGAGTTACTACAATGAGCAGTTCTTC. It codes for CASRKSYYNEQFF.

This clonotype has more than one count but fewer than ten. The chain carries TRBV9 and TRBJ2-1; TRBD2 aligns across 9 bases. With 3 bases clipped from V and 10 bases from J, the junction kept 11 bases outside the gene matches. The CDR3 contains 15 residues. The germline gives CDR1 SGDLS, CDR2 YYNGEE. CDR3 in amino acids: CASSGSGSLTGEQFF. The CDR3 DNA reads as TGTGCCAGCAGCGGTAGCGGGAGTTTGACAGGCGAGCAGTTCTTC.

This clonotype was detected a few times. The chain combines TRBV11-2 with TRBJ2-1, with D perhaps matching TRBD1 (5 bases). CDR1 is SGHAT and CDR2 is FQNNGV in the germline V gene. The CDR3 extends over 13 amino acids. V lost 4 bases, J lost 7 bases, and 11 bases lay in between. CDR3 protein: CASSSDSLNEQFF. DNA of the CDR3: TGTGCCAGCAGCTCCGACAGTCTTAATGAGCAGTTCTTC.

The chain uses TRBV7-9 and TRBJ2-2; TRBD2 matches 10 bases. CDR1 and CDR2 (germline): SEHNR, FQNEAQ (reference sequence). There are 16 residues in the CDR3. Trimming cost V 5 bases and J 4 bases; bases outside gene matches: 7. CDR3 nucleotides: TGTGCCAGCAGCACTGACCTAGCGGGAGTCACCGGGGAGCTGTTTTTT. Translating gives CASSTDLAGVTGELFF.

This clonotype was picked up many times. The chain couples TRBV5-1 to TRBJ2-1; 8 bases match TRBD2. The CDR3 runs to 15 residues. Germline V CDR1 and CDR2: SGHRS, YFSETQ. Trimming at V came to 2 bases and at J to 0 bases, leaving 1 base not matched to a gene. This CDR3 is CASSFSGNSYNEQFF. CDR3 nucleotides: TGCGCCAGCAGCTTTAGCGGGAACTCCTACAATGAGCAGTTCTTC.

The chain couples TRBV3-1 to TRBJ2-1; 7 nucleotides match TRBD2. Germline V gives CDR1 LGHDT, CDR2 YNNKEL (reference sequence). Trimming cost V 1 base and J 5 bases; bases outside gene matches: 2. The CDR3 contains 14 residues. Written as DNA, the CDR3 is TGTGCCAGCAGCCAAGGGCTAGCGGACAATGAGCAGTTCTTC. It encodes CASSQGLADNEQFF.

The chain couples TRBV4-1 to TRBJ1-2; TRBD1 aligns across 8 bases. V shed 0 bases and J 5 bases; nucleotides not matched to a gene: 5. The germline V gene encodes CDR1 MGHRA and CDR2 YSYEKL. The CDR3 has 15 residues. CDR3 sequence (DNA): TGCGCCAGCAGCCAAGAATCAGGGGGCGCTTATGGCTACACCTTC. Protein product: CASSQESGGAYGYTF.

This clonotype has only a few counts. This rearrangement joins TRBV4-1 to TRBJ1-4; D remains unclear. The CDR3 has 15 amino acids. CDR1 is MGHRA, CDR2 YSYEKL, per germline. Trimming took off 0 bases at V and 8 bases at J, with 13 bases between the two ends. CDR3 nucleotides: TGCGCCAGCAGCCAAGATAAGGTTACTTTCGAAAAACTGTTTTTT. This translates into CASSQDKVTFEKLFF.

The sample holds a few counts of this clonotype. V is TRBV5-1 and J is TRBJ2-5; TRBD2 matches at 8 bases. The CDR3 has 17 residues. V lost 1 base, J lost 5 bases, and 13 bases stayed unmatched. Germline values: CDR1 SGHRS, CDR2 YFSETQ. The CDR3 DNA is TGCGCCAGCAGCTTGCCCGCGGGGGGCCGAGGGTCCGAGACCCAGTACTTC. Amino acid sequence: CASSLPAGGRGSETQYF.

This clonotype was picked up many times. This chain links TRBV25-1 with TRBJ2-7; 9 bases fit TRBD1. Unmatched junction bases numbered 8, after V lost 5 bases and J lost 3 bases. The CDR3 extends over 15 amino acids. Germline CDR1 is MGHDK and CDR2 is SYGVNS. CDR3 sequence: CASSSPGQGHYEQYF. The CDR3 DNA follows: TGTGCCAGCAGTTCTCCGGGACAGGGTCACTACGAGCAGTACTTC.

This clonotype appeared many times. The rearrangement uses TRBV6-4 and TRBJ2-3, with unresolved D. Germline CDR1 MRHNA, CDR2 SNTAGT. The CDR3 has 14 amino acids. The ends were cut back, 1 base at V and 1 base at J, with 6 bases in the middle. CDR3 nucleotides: TGTGCCAGCAGTGACTTCGGAGGCACAGATACGCAGTATTTT. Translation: CASSDFGGTDTQYF.

In DNA form, the CDR3 reads TGTGCCAGCAGCGTAGAAGGGACTAGCGGGAGTAGCACAGATACGCAGTATTTT. Its translation: CASSVEGTSGSSTDTQYF. The chain links TRBV9 to TRBJ2-3, with 14 bases fitting TRBD2. The CDR3 has 18 amino acids. V gave up 0 bases and J gave up 0 bases; unmatched junction bases: 3. The germline CDR1 and CDR2 sequences are SGDLS and YYNGEE.

CDR3 DNA: TGCAGTGCTAGAGATGGGAGACAGCATCAAGAGACCCAGTACTTC. Protein: CSARDGRQHQETQYF. The V and J genes are TRBV20-1 and TRBJ2-5; D is tentatively TRBD1 or TRBD2 (5 bases each). The CDR3 sequence is 15 residues long. Looked up from germline, CDR1 is DFQATT and CDR2 is SNEGSKA (reference sequence). The V end lost 0 bases, the J end lost 2 bases, and 13 bases lay between the germline ends.

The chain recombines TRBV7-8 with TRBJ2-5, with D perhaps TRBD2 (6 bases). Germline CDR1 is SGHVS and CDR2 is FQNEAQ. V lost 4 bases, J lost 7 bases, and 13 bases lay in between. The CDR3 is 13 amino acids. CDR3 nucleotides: TGTGCCAGCAGCTACCAGGACGGGGGGACCCAGTACTTC. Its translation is CASSYQDGGTQYF. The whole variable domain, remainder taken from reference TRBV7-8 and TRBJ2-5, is GAGVSQSPRYKVAKRGQDVALRCDPISGHVSLFWYQQALGQGPEFLTYFQNEAQLDKSGLPSDRFFAERPEGSVSTLKIQRTQQEDSAVYLCASSYQDGGTQYFGPGTRLLVL.

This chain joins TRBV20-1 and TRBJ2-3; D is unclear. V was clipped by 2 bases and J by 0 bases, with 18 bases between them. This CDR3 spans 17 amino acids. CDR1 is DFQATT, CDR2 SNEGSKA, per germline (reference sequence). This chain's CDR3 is CSARSYSLQPSTDTQYF. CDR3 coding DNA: TGCAGTGCTAGATCCTACTCTCTGCAGCCTAGCACAGATACGCAGTATTTT.

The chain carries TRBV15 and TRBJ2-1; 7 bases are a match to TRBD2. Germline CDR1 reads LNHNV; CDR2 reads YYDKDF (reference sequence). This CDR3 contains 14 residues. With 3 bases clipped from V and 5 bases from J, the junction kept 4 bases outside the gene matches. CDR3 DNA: TGTGCCACCAGCAGCGGGAGGTCCCACAATGAGCAGTTCTTC. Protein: CATSSGRSHNEQFF.

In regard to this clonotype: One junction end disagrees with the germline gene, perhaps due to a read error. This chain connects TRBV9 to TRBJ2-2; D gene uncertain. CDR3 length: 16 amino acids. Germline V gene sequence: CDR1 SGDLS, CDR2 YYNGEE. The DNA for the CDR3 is TGTACCAGCAGCGTAGATGTCCGTACGAACACCGGGGAGCTGTTTTTT. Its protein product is CTSSVDVRTNTGELFF.

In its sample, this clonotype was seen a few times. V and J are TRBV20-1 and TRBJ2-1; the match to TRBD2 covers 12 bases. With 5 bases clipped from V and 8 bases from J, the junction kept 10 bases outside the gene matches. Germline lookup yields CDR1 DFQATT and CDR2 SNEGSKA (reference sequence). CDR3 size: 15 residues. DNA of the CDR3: TGCAGTGCTTCGTTGACTAGCGGGGGTTTGGATGAGCAGTTCTTC. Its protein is CSASLTSGGLDEQFF.

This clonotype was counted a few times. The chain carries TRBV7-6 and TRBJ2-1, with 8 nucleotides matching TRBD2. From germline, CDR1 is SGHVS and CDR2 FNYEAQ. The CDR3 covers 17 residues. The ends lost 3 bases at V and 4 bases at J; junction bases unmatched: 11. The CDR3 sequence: CASSFNGAGVLYNEQFF. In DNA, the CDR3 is TGTGCCAGCAGCTTTAACGGAGCGGGAGTGCTATACAATGAGCAGTTCTTC.